This passage covers 16 T cell receptor beta chains from one sample sequenced in a study of blood T cell repertoires in COVID-19. TCRdb's table, derived via immunoSEQ multiplex PCR, lists solely in-frame clones and lacks some. The data contain approximately 470,000 clones, roughly 90% of them singletons. The sample comprised PBMCs or T cells enriched from blood (not recorded which). The receptors originated from a woman under 30 who had recovered from COVID-19.

The CDR3 DNA reads as TGCGCCAGCAGCTGGCGACAGGGGGCGTCCACACCATATGGCTACACCTTC. This encodes CASSWRQGASTPYGYTF. The rearrangement joins TRBV5-1 to TRBJ1-2, with 10 bases fitting TRBD1. V was pared by 3 bases and J by 5 bases, with 13 bases of the junction left unmatched. This CDR3 comprises 17 residues. Germline V gene lookup returns CDR1 SGHRS and CDR2 YFSETQ.

This chain uses TRBV10-3 with TRBJ2-7; TRBD1 aligns across 7 bases. The CDR3 contains 12 residues. CDR1 and CDR2 from the germline V gene are ENHRY and SYGVKD. The V gene end was trimmed by 4 bases and the J gene end by 9 bases; junction bases not matched to a gene: 6. CDR3 region: CAISAGTDRQYF. The DNA for the CDR3 is TGTGCCATCAGTGCAGGGACAGATCGGCAGTACTTC.

This chain joins TRBV18 and TRBJ2-3, with D maybe TRBD1 (6 bases). Between the trimmed V and J ends, which lost 5 bases and 6 bases, there was a span of 12 bases. The CDR3 contains 13 residues. From germline, CDR1 is KGHSH and CDR2 LQKENI. DNA of the CDR3: TGTGCCAGCTCAACTGGGGGCCGGGATACGCAGTATTTT. It codes for CASSTGGRDTQYF.

The V call is TRBV6-5, the J call TRBJ2-3, with 7 bases fitting TRBD2. The CDR3 loop spans 13 amino acids. Per the germline V gene, CDR1 is MNHEY and CDR2 is SVGAGI. V trimming: 10 bases; J trimming: 4 bases; junction bases outside the gene matches: 8. The DNA for the CDR3 is TGTGCCACCATGATTGCGGGGGCAGATACGCAGTATTTT. This gives the protein CATMIAGADTQYF.

The V gene is TRBV10-3, the J gene TRBJ2-3; TRBD2 matches at 14 bases. Looked up from germline, CDR1 is ENHRY and CDR2 is SYGVKD. V lost 6 bases, J lost 5 bases, and 7 bases stayed unmatched. The CDR3 length is 16 residues. The CDR3 DNA is TGTGCCATCAGGAAGACTAGCGGGGGGGACAAAGATACGCAGTATTTT. Its protein is CAIRKTSGGDKDTQYF.

The rearrangement joins TRBV10-1 to TRBJ2-2; D is possibly TRBD1 (5 bases). Per the germline V gene, CDR1 is WNHNN and CDR2 is SYGVQD (reference sequence). The CDR3 length is 14 residues. V was trimmed by 4 bases and J by 5 bases, leaving 11 bases between them. CDR3 sequence reads: CASSGRPGTGELFF. For the CDR3, the DNA is TGCGCCAGCAGTGGAAGGCCAGGGACCGGGGAGCTGTTTTTT.

The chain employs TRBV5-8 and TRBJ2-2, with TRBD1 matching 7 bases. Germline V gene data show CDR1 as SGHTS and CDR2 as YDEGEE. CDR3 length: 16 residues. After removal of 4 bases from V and 6 bases from J, the junction contained 12 bases not matched to a gene. The CDR3 reads CASSPTTGKKAGELFF. The CDR3 coding sequence is TGTGCCAGCAGCCCTACGACAGGGAAAAAGGCCGGGGAGCTGTTTTTT.

In its sample, this clone was seen once. This chain uses TRBV25-1 with TRBJ2-6, with D unclear. The CDR3 has 14 residues. Trimming removed 6 bases from V and 1 base from J, with 7 bases in between. Germline CDR1 reads MGHDK; CDR2 reads SYGVNS. The CDR3 sequence is CASSVSSGANVLTF. The CDR3 DNA sequence: TGTGCCAGCAGCGTCAGTTCTGGGGCCAACGTCCTGACTTTC.

This chain links TRBV7-3 with TRBJ2-5; 8 bases map to TRBD1. This CDR3 region has 15 residues. V lost 5 bases to trimming and J lost 3 bases; unmatched junction nucleotides: 8. CDR1 and CDR2 (germline): SGHTA, FQGTGA. CDR3 sequence (DNA): TGTGCCAGCAGCCTGGACAGGGCGTCAGAAGAGACCCAGTACTTC. Encoded protein: CASSLDRASEETQYF.

The J gene is TRBJ1-1, the V gene TRBV6-1, with D hard to call. Germline CDR1 and CDR2: MNHNS and SASEGT. V gave up 1 base and J gave up 4 bases, with 10 bases separating them. CDR3 length: 14 residues. In DNA, the CDR3 is TGTGCCAGCAGTGAAGTAGAGGGTGGCACTGAAGCTTTCTTT. This encodes CASSEVEGGTEAFF.

This clone appeared a few times. The gene calls are TRBV6-5 and TRBJ1-4; 8 nucleotides agree with TRBD1. This CDR3 comprises 14 residues. Trimming at V came to 6 bases and at J to 14 bases, leaving 14 bases not matched to a gene. In germline, CDR1 is MNHEY, CDR2 SVGAGI. CDR3 sequence reads: CASSAATGEGPLFF. CDR3 bases: TGTGCCAGCAGCGCCGCGACAGGGGAGGGACCGCTGTTTTTT.

V and J are TRBV2 and TRBJ1-2, with D tentatively TRBD1 (6 bases). The CDR3 length is 15 residues. With 4 bases removed from V and 3 bases from J, the gap between germline ends came to 15 bases. Germline V gives CDR1 SNHLY, CDR2 FYNNEI. CDR3 bases: TGTGCCAGCAGTGCAGATAAAGGACAGTACTATGGCTACACCTTC. Its protein is CASSADKGQYYGYTF.

The J gene is TRBJ2-1, the V gene TRBV5-1; D might be TRBD2 (7 bases). V lost 4 bases, J lost 3 bases, and 14 bases lay in between. The CDR3 runs 15 residues. Germline values: CDR1 SGHRS, CDR2 YFSETQ. The CDR3 DNA reads as TGCGCCAGCAGCCGCCCTAGGGGGGGCTACAATGAGCAGTTCTTC. As protein: CASSRPRGGYNEQFF.

This clone appeared once. The chain joins TRBV5-1 to TRBJ1-1; TRBD1 aligns across 9 bases. The J segment lost 3 bases and the V segment lost 3 bases, leaving 12 bases of the junction unmatched. The CDR3 is made up of 17 amino acids. Germline assignment: CDR1 SGHRS and CDR2 YFSETQ. The CDR3 protein is CASSSRQGGRKDTEAFF. For the CDR3, the DNA is TGCGCCAGCAGCTCCCGACAGGGGGGAAGGAAAGACACTGAAGCTTTCTTT. Full variable domain (remainder filled in from reference TRBV5-1 and TRBJ1-1): KAGVTQTPRYLIKTRGQQVTLSCSPISGHRSVSWYQQTPGQGLQFLFEYFSETQRNKGNFPGRFSGRQFSNSRSEMNVSTLELGDSALYLCASSSRQGGRKDTEAFFGQGTRLTVV.

V and J are TRBV5-1 and TRBJ1-4; 7 bases agree with TRBD1. The length of the CDR3 is 14 residues. V lost 0 bases to trimming and J lost 8 bases; unmatched junction nucleotides: 4. Germline loops: CDR1 SGHRS, CDR2 YFSETQ. The CDR3 is CASSLGGQDEKLFF. The CDR3 nucleotides read TGCGCCAGCAGCTTGGGTGGACAGGACGAAAAACTGTTTTTT.

The V gene is TRBV7-9, the J gene TRBJ2-2; D is possibly TRBD1 (5 bases). This CDR3 is 16 amino acids long. The germline CDR1 and CDR2 sequences are SEHNR and FQNEAQ (reference sequence). Trimming stripped 5 bases from V and 1 base from J, with 14 bases between. CDR3: CASSSPTVLNTGELFF. The CDR3 DNA follows: TGTGCCAGCAGCAGCCCGACAGTTTTGAACACCGGGGAGCTGTTTTTT.